This entry lists 30 T cell receptor beta chains sequenced from one sample in a study of blood T cells in healthy people across ages. Alongside a J-beta primer mix, a sample-barcoded 5' primer served in a second PCR lasting roughly 7 to 11 cycles. TCRdb itself ran the 5' RACE reads through MiXCR, one entry per CDR3 protein. Of over 600,000 distinct CDR3 sequences listed, more than 55% were seen once; the top ten hold 20% to 30%. Sequenced material: blood. These receptors were taken from a man aged 35 to 55 in good health.

This chain connects TRBV7-2 to TRBJ2-1; TRBD1 might be the D (5 bases). V lost 10 bases, J lost 5 bases, and 15 bases lay in between. Germline-derived CDR1 and CDR2 are SGHTA and FQGNSA. The CDR3 is 13 amino acids. The CDR3 spells CATVWGRNNEQFF. The CDR3 DNA reads as TGTGCCACTGTCTGGGGCAGAAACAATGAGCAGTTCTTC.

A few counts support this clonotype. The chain couples TRBV12-3 or TRBV12-4 to TRBJ2-5; perhaps TRBD1 as D (6 bases). This CDR3 has 12 amino acids. Trimming shortened V by 5 bases and J by 5 bases, and 9 bases separated the two germline ends. The CDR3 nucleotides read TGTGCCAGCAGTCAGGGGTACGAGACCCAGTACTTC. Encoded protein: CASSQGYETQYF.

The V call is TRBV7-2, the J call TRBJ1-5; no definite D call. The CDR3 sequence is 14 residues long. The V gene's germline CDR1 is SGHTA and CDR2 FQGNSA. With 1 base removed from V and 7 bases from J, the gap between germline ends came to 11 bases. The CDR3 sequence is CASSLETWRQPQHF. CDR3 DNA sequence: TGTGCCAGCAGCTTAGAGACGTGGCGGCAGCCCCAGCATTTT.

This chain connects TRBV2 to TRBJ2-3; 14 bases map to TRBD2. The CDR3 spans 18 residues. Germline assignment: CDR1 SNHLY and CDR2 FYNNEI. V gave up 7 bases and J gave up 0 bases; unmatched junction bases: 9. The CDR3 here is CASTTGLAGVTSTDTQYF. CDR3 in DNA: TGTGCCAGCACTACGGGACTAGCGGGAGTCACTAGCACAGATACGCAGTATTTT.

The genes are TRBV20-1 and TRBJ1-3; D call uncertain. The CDR3 length is 14 residues. Trimming removed 6 bases from V and 0 bases from J, with 12 bases in between. Germline CDR1 is DFQATT and CDR2 is SNEGSKA (reference sequence). In DNA, the CDR3 is TGCAGTGCACGGACGGGGATCTCTGGAAACACCATATATTTT. It encodes CSARTGISGNTIYF.

The chain has TRBV7-3 and TRBJ2-3, with 7 bases aligning to TRBD2. The junction had 7 bases not matched to a gene; V was cut back by 5 bases and J by 2 bases. The CDR3 sequence is 15 residues long. Germline-derived CDR1 and CDR2 are SGHTA and FQGTGA. CDR3 in DNA: TGTGCCAGCAGCCCGATACTAGCGAACACAGATACGCAGTATTTT. Translation gives CASSPILANTDTQYF. Full variable domain (remainder filled in from reference TRBV7-3 and TRBJ2-3): GAGVSQTPSNKVTEKGKYVELRCDPISGHTALYWYRQSLGQGPEFLIYFQGTGAADDSGLPNDRFFAVRPEGSVSTLKIQRTERGDSAVYLCASSPILANTDTQYFGPGTRLTVL.

The chain joins TRBV7-2 to TRBJ2-3, with 7 bases identical to TRBD1. J gave up 2 bases and V 8 bases, and 16 bases lay outside the gene matches. CDR1 and CDR2 (germline): SGHTA, FQGNSA. This CDR3 has 17 amino acids. CDR3 amino acids: CASSTFRGQKSTDTQYF. For the CDR3, the DNA is TGTGCCAGCTCAACCTTCCGGGGACAGAAATCCACAGATACGCAGTATTTT.

This clonotype has a handful of counts. The rearrangement uses TRBV25-1 and TRBJ1-2; D remains unclear. This CDR3 comprises 14 residues. Germline CDR1 reads MGHDK; CDR2 reads SYGVNS. Between the trimmed V and J ends, which lost 1 base and 4 bases, there was a span of 10 bases. CDR3 residues: CASSESGRSYGYTF. For the CDR3, the DNA is TGTGCCAGCAGTGAATCTGGCAGAAGCTATGGCTACACCTTC.

This clonotype has more than one count but fewer than ten. V gene TRBV10-3 combines with J gene TRBJ2-3; tentatively, D is TRBD1 (6 bases). This CDR3 spans 13 amino acids. Trimming cost V 11 bases and J 2 bases, with 14 bases left between them. Germline CDR1 ENHRY, CDR2 SYGVKD. CDR3 residues: CAANRDPTDTQYF. In nucleotides, the CDR3 is TGTGCCGCGAACAGGGACCCCACAGATACGCAGTATTTT.

This clonotype was detected a few times. This chain connects TRBV7-9 to TRBJ1-6; no clear D. CDR1 is SEHNR and CDR2 is FQNEAQ in the germline V gene (reference sequence). V was trimmed by 6 bases and J by 6 bases, leaving 6 bases between them. The CDR3 is made up of 12 amino acids. The CDR3 here is CASRISNSPLHF. The CDR3 nucleotides read TGTGCCAGCAGGATATCTAATTCACCCCTCCACTTT.

The sample holds a few counts of this clonotype. The chain recombines TRBV6-2 or TRBV6-3 with TRBJ2-2; D unresolved. Trimming removed 4 bases at V and 2 bases at J, with 11 bases between. Germline V gene lookup returns CDR1 MNHEY and CDR2 SVGEGT. The CDR3 consists of 15 residues. Written as DNA, the CDR3 is TGTGCCAGCAGTTCAAGTGATACCAACACCGGGGAGCTGTTTTTT. Amino acids: CASSSSDTNTGELFF.

The chain links TRBV27 to TRBJ2-7; D is unclear. The DNA end is more similar to TRBJ2-5, so the J call may be wrong. The CDR3 consists of 13 residues. Germline V CDR1 and CDR2: MNHEY, SMNVEV (reference sequence). The CDR3 loop is CASSLLGTETQYF. The CDR3 DNA sequence: TGTGCCAGCAGTTTGCTGGGAACGGAGACCCAGTACTTC.

This chain joins TRBV19 and TRBJ1-4; D uncertain. The CDR3 covers 15 residues. CDR1 is LNHDA and CDR2 is SQIVND in the germline V gene (reference sequence). V lost 5 bases and J 3 bases, leaving 13 bases between the germline ends. The CDR3 sequence: CASSEQIEANEKLFF. CDR3 nucleotides: TGTGCCAGTAGTGAACAGATTGAGGCTAATGAAAAACTGTTTTTT.

With respect to this clonotype: At one end the junction does not follow the germline gene, possibly because of a read error. This chain joins TRBV6-2 or TRBV6-3 and TRBJ2-7; 7 bases are shared with TRBD1. This CDR3 comprises 13 residues. CDR1 and CDR2 (germline): MNHEY, SVGEGT. The CDR3 nucleotides are TGTGCCAGCAGTGACTCGACAGGGAATGAGCAGTACTTC. Protein: CASSDSTGNEQYF.

This chain links TRBV12-3 or TRBV12-4 with TRBJ1-5; 7 bases align to TRBD1. After removal of 2 bases from V and 6 bases from J, the junction contained 7 bases not matched to a gene. This CDR3 has 15 residues. The CDR3 is CASSLRGQDGQPQHF. In DNA, the CDR3 is TGTGCCAGCAGTTTAAGGGGGCAAGACGGTCAGCCCCAGCATTTT.

J is TRBJ1-1 and V is TRBV20-1; D gene unclear. Germline V gene sequence: CDR1 DFQATT, CDR2 SNEGSKA (reference sequence). This CDR3 is 11 amino acids long. V dropped 2 bases and J dropped 5 bases, with 6 bases sitting between them. The chain's CDR3 is CSARYRTEAFF. CDR3 nucleotides: TGCAGTGCTAGATATCGGACTGAAGCTTTCTTT.

This clonotype was seen only once. The CDR3 reads CASRKGCGGSYEQYF. CDR3 sequence (DNA): TGTGCCAGCAGGAAGGGTTGCGGGGGCTCCTACGAGCAGTACTTC. This chain connects TRBV25-1 to TRBJ2-7; 7 positions match TRBD2. Trimming took 6 bases from V and 0 from J; bases not matched to a gene: 8. CDR1 and CDR2 from the germline V gene are MGHDK and SYGVNS. The CDR3 loop spans 15 amino acids.

This clonotype was detected only once. This sequence joins TRBV28 and TRBJ2-5; TRBD2 matches 8 bases. V lost 6 bases, J lost 4 bases, and 4 bases stayed unmatched. Germline V gives CDR1 MDHEN, CDR2 SYDVKM. The CDR3 extends over 13 amino acids. DNA for the CDR3: TGTGCCAGCAGCCGGGGGGGGTTAGAGACCCAGTACTTC. Amino acid sequence: CASSRGGLETQYF. The variable domain in full, with the rest retrieved from reference TRBV28 and TRBJ2-5, is DVKVTQSSRYLVKRTGEKVFLECVQDMDHENMFWYRQDPGLGLRLIYFSYDVKMKEKGDIPEGYSVSREKKERFSLILESASTNQTSMYLCASSRGGLETQYFGPGTRLLVL.

This clonotype was seen at least ten times. This sequence joins TRBV9 and TRBJ2-1; 7 bases line up with TRBD1. The CDR3 consists of 17 residues. The germline CDR1 and CDR2 sequences are SGDLS and YYNGEE. The trim removed 0 bases at V and 1 base at J, leaving 7 bases unmatched. The CDR3 DNA sequence: TGTGCCAGCAGCGTAGGAGAGGGGGCGCATTCCTACAATGAGCAGTTCTTC. This gives the protein CASSVGEGAHSYNEQFF.

This clonotype showed up just a few times. The rearrangement uses TRBV7-3 and TRBJ2-3, with TRBD1 as a possible D gene (5 bases). The germline CDR1 and CDR2 sequences are SGHTA and FQGTGA. The V and J ends lost 8 bases and 4 bases respectively, with 13 bases between them. The CDR3 contains 13 residues. CDR3: CASGPKGADTQYF. The CDR3, as DNA: TGTGCCAGCGGACCGAAAGGGGCAGATACGCAGTATTTT. The full variable domain, with the rest looked up from reference TRBV7-3 and TRBJ2-3, is GAGVSQTPSNKVTEKGKYVELRCDPISGHTALYWYRQSLGQGPEFLIYFQGTGAADDSGLPNDRFFAVRPEGSVSTLKIQRTERGDSAVYLCASGPKGADTQYFGPGTRLTVL.

Only a few counts were recorded for this clonotype. This sequence joins TRBV5-4 and TRBJ2-5, with D perhaps matching TRBD1 (6 bases). V was pared by 0 bases and J by 0 bases, with 12 bases between. This CDR3 has 16 amino acids. Germline V gives CDR1 SGHNT, CDR2 YYREEE (reference sequence). The CDR3 spells CASSLGPQGYQETQYF. CDR3 nucleotide sequence: TGTGCCAGCAGCTTGGGCCCACAGGGTTACCAAGAGACCCAGTACTTC.

The rearrangement joins TRBV27 to TRBJ2-3; D tentatively reads TRBD1 or TRBD2 (5 bases each). This CDR3 spans 15 amino acids. V was cut by 10 bases and J by 2 bases, with 19 bases left in between. CDR1 MNHEY and CDR2 SMNVEV come from the germline V gene (reference sequence). This CDR3 is CAIRDLQANTDTQYF. DNA of the CDR3: TGTGCCATCAGGGACCTCCAAGCGAACACAGATACGCAGTATTTT.

This clonotype has just a few counts. The V and J genes are TRBV5-1 and TRBJ2-1, with D possibly being TRBD1 (6 bases). V lost 3 bases and J lost 6, with 19 bases in between. Per the germline V gene, CDR1 is SGHRS and CDR2 is YFSETQ. This CDR3 comprises 16 residues. Here the CDR3 DNA reads TGCGCCAGCAGCTCCACCACAGGGCTTGAGGGCAATGAGCAGTTCTTC. This gives the protein CASSSTTGLEGNEQFF. Together with reference TRBV5-1 and TRBJ2-1, the CDR3 gives the full variable domain: KAGVTQTPRYLIKTRGQQVTLSCSPISGHRSVSWYQQTPGQGLQFLFEYFSETQRNKGNFPGRFSGRQFSNSRSEMNVSTLELGDSALYLCASSSTTGLEGNEQFFGPGTRLTVL.

This clonotype was counted only a few times. The chain has TRBV20-1 and TRBJ2-1, with 8 positions matching TRBD2. There are 18 residues in the CDR3. Germline V gene sequence: CDR1 DFQATT, CDR2 SNEGSKA (reference sequence). After removal of 2 bases from V and 1 base from J, the junction contained 13 bases not matched to a gene. The CDR3 sequence is CSARLSGGPPGSYNEQFF. CDR3 in DNA: TGCAGTGCTAGATTATCGGGAGGGCCACCGGGGTCCTACAATGAGCAGTTCTTC.

Notes on this clonotype: The junction departs from the called germline gene at one end, perhaps through a read error. The chain links TRBV6-6 to TRBJ2-1; D is possibly TRBD2 (6 bases). The CDR3 length is 14 residues. The germline V gene encodes CDR1 MNHNY and CDR2 SVGAGI (reference sequence). This CDR3 is CAGSYYPGRGEQFF. In nucleotides, the CDR3 is TGTGCCGGCAGTTACTATCCGGGGCGGGGTGAGCAGTTCTTC.

This clonotype turned up a few times. This chain links TRBV29-1 with TRBJ2-7; 10 bases align to TRBD1. Losses at the gene ends were 5 bases for V and 7 bases for J; bases not matched to a gene: 8. CDR1 SQVTM and CDR2 ANQGSEA come from the germline V gene. There are 13 residues in the CDR3. The CDR3 loop reads CSVPDRGPGEQYF. CDR3 nucleotide sequence: TGCAGCGTTCCAGACAGGGGGCCGGGGGAGCAGTACTTC.

This clonotype was counted a few times. The chain recombines TRBV5-1 with TRBJ2-5, with TRBD2 matching 7 bases. CDR3 length equals 16 residues. Germline V gives CDR1 SGHRS, CDR2 YFSETQ. V trimming: 4 bases; J trimming: 1 base; junction bases outside the gene matches: 10. This CDR3 is CASSRKGGGGQETQYF. In DNA form, the CDR3 reads TGCGCCAGCAGCCGAAAGGGTGGCGGGGGCCAAGAGACCCAGTACTTC.

V is TRBV5-4 and J is TRBJ2-1, with a tentative D call TRBD1 (5 bases). The CDR3 loop spans 14 amino acids. Trimming removed 0 bases at V and 7 bases at J, with 11 bases between. From germline, CDR1 is SGHNT and CDR2 YYREEE (reference sequence). CDR3 amino acids: CASSLAPGINEQFF. Here the CDR3 DNA reads TGTGCCAGCAGCTTGGCGCCAGGGATTAATGAGCAGTTCTTC. Full variable domain (remainder filled in from reference TRBV5-4 and TRBJ2-1): ETGVTQSPTHLIKTRGQQVTLRCSSQSGHNTVSWYQQALGQGPQFIFQYYREEENGRGNFPPRFSGLQFPNYSSELNVNALELDDSALYLCASSLAPGINEQFFGPGTRLTVL.

The CDR3 loop reads CASSRGLARYNEQFF. The CDR3 region has the DNA TGTGCCAGCAGCCGCGGACTAGCGAGATACAATGAGCAGTTCTTC. The V and J genes are TRBV12-3 or TRBV12-4 and TRBJ2-1, with 9 positions matching TRBD2. There are 15 residues in the CDR3. The V and J ends lost 6 bases and 4 bases, in that order; junction bases with no gene match: 7.

V is TRBV9 and J is TRBJ1-2; 10 bases are shared with TRBD1. V shed 3 bases and J 4 bases; nucleotides not matched to a gene: 3. The length of the CDR3 is 14 residues. The germline V gene has CDR1 SGDLS and CDR2 YYNGEE. CDR3 nucleotides: TGTGCCAGCAGCGGGACAGGGGGATCCTATGGCTACACCTTC. It codes for CASSGTGGSYGYTF.